This is a list of T cell receptor beta chains from one sample in a study of OX40 agonist ivuxolimab in advanced cancers. TCRdb's copy holds only in-frame clones and misses some; the assay was immunoSEQ multiplex PCR. The sample carries about 76,000 clones, around nine tenths recorded once. The sequenced sample was CD4+ or CD8+ T cells sorted from blood, obtained in a trial of the OX40 agonist ivuxolimab. The receptors were gathered from an adult with an advanced solid tumor such as melanoma, head and neck, liver or kidney cancer. Each CDR3 is given with its conserved first and last residue. Each record gives: CDR3 protein, CDR3 DNA, J gene, V gene, clone size, D gene. D genes are given only for firm matches. Clone sizes are given selectively: once, few, many, or a class where the clone is expanded.

CDR3 protein: CASRVGLPVTGELFF; CDR3 DNA: TGTGCCAGCCGGGTCGGTCTCCCGGTCACCGGGGAGCTGTTTTTT; J gene: TRBJ2-2; V gene: TRBV2; clone size: .; D gene: .
CDR3 protein: CASSLGQGYEKLFF; CDR3 DNA: TGTGCCAGCAGTTTAGGCCAGGGTTATGAAAAACTGTTTTTT; J gene: TRBJ1-4; V gene: TRBV28; clone size: .; D gene: .
CDR3 protein: CASSSLGTEAREQFF; CDR3 DNA: TGTGCCAGCAGCTCCTTAGGGACCGAGGCACGGGAGCAGTTCTTC; J gene: TRBJ2-1; V gene: TRBV7-9; clone size: once; D gene: .
CDR3 protein: CASSIGPNYEQYF; CDR3 DNA: TGTGCCAGTAGTATTGGACCGAACTACGAGCAGTACTTC; J gene: TRBJ2-7; V gene: TRBV19; clone size: few; D gene: .
CDR3 protein: CASSDRVGQPQHF; CDR3 DNA: TGTGCCAGCAGTGACAGGGTAGGGCAGCCCCAGCATTTT; J gene: TRBJ1-5; V gene: TRBV6-1; clone size: .; D gene: .
CDR3 protein: CASSDGAAGSYEQYF; CDR3 DNA: TGTGCCAGCAGTGACGGAGCGGCGGGCTCCTACGAGCAGTACTTC; J gene: TRBJ2-7; V gene: TRBV6-6; clone size: few; D gene: .
CDR3 protein: CASSHAGGSGNTIYF; CDR3 DNA: TGTGCCAGCAGCCACGCCGGGGGATCAGGAAACACCATATATTTT; J gene: TRBJ1-3; V gene: TRBV28; clone size: .; D gene: .
CDR3 protein: CASSLGTTSGNTIYF; CDR3 DNA: TGTGCCAGCAGTCTGGGCACGACCTCTGGAAACACCATATATTTT; J gene: TRBJ1-3; V gene: TRBV7-9; clone size: .; D gene: .
CDR3 protein: CASSYQGSMNTEAFF; CDR3 DNA: TGTGCCAGCAGTTATCAGGGTAGTATGAACACTGAAGCTTTCTTT; J gene: TRBJ1-1; V gene: TRBV6-6; clone size: .; D gene: .
CDR3 protein: CSVEGGENTEAFF; CDR3 DNA: TGCAGCGTTGAGGGTGGGGAGAACACTGAAGCTTTCTTT; J gene: TRBJ1-1; V gene: TRBV29-1; clone size: .; D gene: .
CDR3 protein: CASGVTPTAGELFF; CDR3 DNA: TGTGCCAGCGGGGTAACGCCCACAGCCGGGGAGCTGTTTTTT; J gene: TRBJ2-2; V gene: TRBV6-5; clone size: .; D gene: .
CDR3 protein: CASSSPQVQETQYF; CDR3 DNA: TGTGCCAGCAGCTCTCCGCAGGTTCAAGAGACCCAGTACTTC; J gene: TRBJ2-5; V gene: TRBV11-3; clone size: .; D gene: .
CDR3 protein: CASSGGDGLTDTQYF; CDR3 DNA: TGCGCCAGCAGTGGGGGGGACGGACTCACAGATACGCAGTATTTT; J gene: TRBJ2-3; V gene: TRBV10-2; clone size: .; D gene: .
CDR3 protein: CASSLVGASYNEQFF; CDR3 DNA: TGCGCCAGCAGCTTGGTCGGGGCATCCTACAATGAGCAGTTCTTC; J gene: TRBJ2-1; V gene: TRBV5-1; clone size: .; D gene: .
CDR3 protein: CASSRATNEKLFF; CDR3 DNA: TGTGCCAGCTCGAGGGCAACTAATGAAAAACTGTTTTTT; J gene: TRBJ1-4; V gene: TRBV18; clone size: .; D gene: .
CDR3 protein: CASSLPGTSGETQYF; CDR3 DNA: TGTGCCAGCAGCTTACCTGGGACTAGTGGAGAGACCCAGTACTTC; J gene: TRBJ2-5; V gene: TRBV7-9; clone size: .; D gene: TRBD2
CDR3 protein: CASSQASGSYNEQFF; CDR3 DNA: TGCGCCAGCAGCCAAGCCAGCGGGAGCTACAATGAGCAGTTCTTC; J gene: TRBJ2-1; V gene: TRBV4-1; clone size: .; D gene: TRBD2
CDR3 protein: CASSFLAGGSEQYF; CDR3 DNA: TGTGCCAGCAGTTTTCTAGCGGGAGGATCCGAGCAGTACTTC; J gene: TRBJ2-7; V gene: TRBV27; clone size: .; D gene: TRBD2
CDR3 protein: CASSLATGTGLDGYTF; CDR3 DNA: TGTGCCAGCAGCTTAGCAACCGGGACAGGGTTGGATGGCTACACCTTC; J gene: TRBJ1-2; V gene: TRBV7-9; clone size: .; D gene: TRBD1
CDR3 protein: CARSLSSGTDTQYF; CDR3 DNA: TGTGCCAGAAGCTTGTCTAGCGGCACAGATACGCAGTATTTT; J gene: TRBJ2-3; V gene: TRBV5-3; clone size: .; D gene: .
CDR3 protein: CASFGAPQETQYF; CDR3 DNA: TGTGCCAGCTTTGGGGCACCCCAAGAGACCCAGTACTTC; J gene: TRBJ2-5; V gene: TRBV5-4; clone size: .; D gene: .
CDR3 protein: CASSSTSSRSSSYEQYF; CDR3 DNA: TGTGCCAGCAGCTCCACCTCCTCCAGGAGTAGCTCCTACGAGCAGTACTTC; J gene: TRBJ2-7; V gene: TRBV7-8; clone size: .; D gene: .
CDR3 protein: CASSRAGQGPYEQYF; CDR3 DNA: TGTGCCAGCAGCCGAGCCGGACAAGGCCCCTACGAGCAGTACTTC; J gene: TRBJ2-7; V gene: TRBV11-2; clone size: .; D gene: .
CDR3 protein: CASSQGPNTGELFF; CDR3 DNA: TGTGCCAGCAGCCAGGGCCCCAACACCGGGGAGCTGTTTTTT; J gene: TRBJ2-2; V gene: TRBV2; clone size: .; D gene: .
CDR3 protein: CASSRLAGGDTQYF; CDR3 DNA: TGTGCCAGCAGCAGACTAGCGGGAGGGGATACGCAGTATTTT; J gene: TRBJ2-3; V gene: TRBV7-6; clone size: .; D gene: TRBD2
CDR3 protein: CAGGDSGRSTDTQYF; CDR3 DNA: TGTGCCGGAGGGGATAGCGGGAGAAGCACAGATACGCAGTATTTT; J gene: TRBJ2-3; V gene: TRBV19; clone size: .; D gene: TRBD2
CDR3 protein: CAWGDGYEQYF; CDR3 DNA: TGTGCCTGGGGTGACGGCTACGAGCAGTACTTC; J gene: TRBJ2-7; V gene: TRBV30; clone size: .; D gene: .
CDR3 protein: CARSLRGQTYEQYF; CDR3 DNA: TGTGCCAGAAGCTTAAGGGGCCAAACCTACGAGCAGTACTTC; J gene: TRBJ2-7; V gene: TRBV5-3; clone size: few; D gene: .